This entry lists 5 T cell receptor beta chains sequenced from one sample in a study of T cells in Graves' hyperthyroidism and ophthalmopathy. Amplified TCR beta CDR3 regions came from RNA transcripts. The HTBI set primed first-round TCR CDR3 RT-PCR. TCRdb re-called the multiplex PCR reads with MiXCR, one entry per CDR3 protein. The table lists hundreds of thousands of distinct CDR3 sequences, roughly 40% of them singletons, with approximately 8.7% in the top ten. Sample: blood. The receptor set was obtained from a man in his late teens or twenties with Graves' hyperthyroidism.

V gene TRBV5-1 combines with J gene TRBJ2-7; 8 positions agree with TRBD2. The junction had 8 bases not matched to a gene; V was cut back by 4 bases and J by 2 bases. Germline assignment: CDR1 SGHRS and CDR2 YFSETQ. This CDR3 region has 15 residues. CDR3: CASSTEGSGAYEQYF. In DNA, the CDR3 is TGCGCCAGCAGCACCGAGGGTAGCGGGGCCTACGAGCAGTACTTC.

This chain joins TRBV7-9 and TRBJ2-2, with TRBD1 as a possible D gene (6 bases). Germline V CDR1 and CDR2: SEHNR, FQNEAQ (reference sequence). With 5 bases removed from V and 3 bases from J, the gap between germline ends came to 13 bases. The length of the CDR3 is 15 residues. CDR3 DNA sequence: TGTGCCAGCAGCCCCCCACAGGGTTACACCGGGGAGCTGTTTTTT. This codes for CASSPPQGYTGELFF.

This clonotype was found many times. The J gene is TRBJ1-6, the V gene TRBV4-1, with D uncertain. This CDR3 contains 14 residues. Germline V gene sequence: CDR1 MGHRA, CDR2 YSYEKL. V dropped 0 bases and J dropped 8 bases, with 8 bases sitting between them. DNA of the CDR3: TGCGCCAGCAGCCAAGACAGCTACTATTCACCCCTCCACTTT. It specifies CASSQDSYYSPLHF.

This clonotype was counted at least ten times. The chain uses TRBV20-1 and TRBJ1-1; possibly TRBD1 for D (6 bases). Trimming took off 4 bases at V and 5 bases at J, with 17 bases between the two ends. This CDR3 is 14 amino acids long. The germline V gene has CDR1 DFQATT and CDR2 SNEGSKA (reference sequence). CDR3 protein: CSAKGGQIGTEAFF. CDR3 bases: TGCAGTGCTAAGGGGGGGCAGATTGGTACTGAAGCTTTCTTT.

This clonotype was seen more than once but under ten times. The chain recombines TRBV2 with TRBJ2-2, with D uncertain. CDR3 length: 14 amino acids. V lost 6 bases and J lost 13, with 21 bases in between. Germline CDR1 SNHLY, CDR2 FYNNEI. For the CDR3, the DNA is TGTGCCAGCAGCAGTACTCTCCCCACCGCTTTGCTGTTTTTT. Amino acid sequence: CASSSTLPTALLFF.